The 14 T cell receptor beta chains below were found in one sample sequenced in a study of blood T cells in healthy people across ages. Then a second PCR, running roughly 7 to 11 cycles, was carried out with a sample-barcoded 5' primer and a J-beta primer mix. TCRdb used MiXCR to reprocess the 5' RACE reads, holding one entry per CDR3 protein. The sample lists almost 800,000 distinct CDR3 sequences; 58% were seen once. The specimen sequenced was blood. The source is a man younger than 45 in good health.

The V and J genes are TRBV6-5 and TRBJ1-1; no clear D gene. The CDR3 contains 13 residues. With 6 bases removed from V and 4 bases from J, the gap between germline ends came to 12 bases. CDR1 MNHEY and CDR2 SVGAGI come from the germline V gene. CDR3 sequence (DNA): TGTGCCAGCAGAATGATGACCACCACTGAAGCTTTCTTT. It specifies CASRMMTTTEAFF.

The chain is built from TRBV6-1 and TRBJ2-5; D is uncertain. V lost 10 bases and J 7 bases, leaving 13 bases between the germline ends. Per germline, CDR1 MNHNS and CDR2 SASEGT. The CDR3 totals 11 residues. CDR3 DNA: TGTGCCACCCACGGAGTAGGGACCCAGTACTTC. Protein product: CATHGVGTQYF.

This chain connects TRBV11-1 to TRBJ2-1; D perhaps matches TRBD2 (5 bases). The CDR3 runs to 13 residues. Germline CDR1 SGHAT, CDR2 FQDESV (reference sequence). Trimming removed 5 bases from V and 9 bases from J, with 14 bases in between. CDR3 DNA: TGTGCCAGCAGCGTCAACCTAGGAGGTGAGCAGTTCTTC. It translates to CASSVNLGGEQFF.

This CDR3 is CATSRSGSSYEQYF. DNA for the CDR3: TGTGCCACCAGCAGAAGCGGGAGCTCCTACGAGCAGTACTTC. This chain links TRBV15 with TRBJ2-7, with 8 bases matching TRBD2. The V and J ends lost 2 bases and 0 bases, in that order; junction bases with no gene match: 0. The CDR3 consists of 14 residues. Looked up from germline, CDR1 is LNHNV and CDR2 is YYDKDF (reference sequence). Combining the CDR3 with reference TRBV15 and TRBJ2-7 gives the whole variable domain DAMVIQNPRYQVTQFGKPVTLSCSQTLNHNVMYWYQQKSSQAPKLLFHYYDKDFNNEADTPDNFQSRRPNTSFCFLDIRSPGLGDTAMYLCATSRSGSSYEQYFGPGTRLTVT.

This CDR3 is CAWSRAPGQINYGYTF. DNA of the CDR3: TGTGCCTGGAGCCGAGCACCGGGACAAATTAACTATGGCTACACCTTC. This rearrangement joins TRBV30 to TRBJ1-2, with D perhaps matching TRBD1 (6 bases). Germline lookup yields CDR1 GTSNPN and CDR2 SVGIG (reference sequence). This CDR3 comprises 16 residues. Trimming pared 3 bases from V and 1 base from J, leaving 18 bases between.

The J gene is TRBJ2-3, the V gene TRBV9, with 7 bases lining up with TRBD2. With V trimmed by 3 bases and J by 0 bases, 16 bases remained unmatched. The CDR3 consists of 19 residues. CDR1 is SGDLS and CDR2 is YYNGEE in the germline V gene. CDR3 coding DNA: TGTGCCAGCAGCGCCCCCCTGGAGTCTAGCGGAACTAGCACAGATACGCAGTATTTT. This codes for CASSAPLESSGTSTDTQYF.

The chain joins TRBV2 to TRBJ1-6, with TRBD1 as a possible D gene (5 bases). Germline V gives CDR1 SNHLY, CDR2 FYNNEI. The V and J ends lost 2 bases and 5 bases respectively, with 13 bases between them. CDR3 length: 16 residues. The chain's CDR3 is CASSELATVNNSPLHF. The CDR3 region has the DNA TGTGCCAGCAGTGAACTCGCGACAGTGAATAATTCACCCCTCCACTTT. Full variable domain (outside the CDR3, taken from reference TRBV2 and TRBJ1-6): EPEVTQTPSHQVTQMGQEVILRCVPISNHLYFYWYRQILGQKVEFLVSFYNNEISEKSEIFDDQFSVERPDGSNFTLKIRSTKLEDSAMYFCASSELATVNNSPLHFGNGTRLTVT.

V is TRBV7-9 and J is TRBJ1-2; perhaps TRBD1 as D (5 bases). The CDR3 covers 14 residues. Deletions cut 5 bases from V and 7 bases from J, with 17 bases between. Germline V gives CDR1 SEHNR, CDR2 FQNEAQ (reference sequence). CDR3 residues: CASSPGSGSGGYTF. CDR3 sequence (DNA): TGTGCCAGCAGCCCAGGGTCGGGGTCGGGTGGCTACACCTTC.

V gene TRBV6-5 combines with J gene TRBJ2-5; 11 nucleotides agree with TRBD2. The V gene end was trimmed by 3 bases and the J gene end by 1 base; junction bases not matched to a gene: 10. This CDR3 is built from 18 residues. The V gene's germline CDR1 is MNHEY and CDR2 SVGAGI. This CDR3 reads CASSYLRPTSGTQETQYF. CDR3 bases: TGTGCCAGCAGTTATCTAAGACCGACTAGCGGGACCCAAGAGACCCAGTACTTC.

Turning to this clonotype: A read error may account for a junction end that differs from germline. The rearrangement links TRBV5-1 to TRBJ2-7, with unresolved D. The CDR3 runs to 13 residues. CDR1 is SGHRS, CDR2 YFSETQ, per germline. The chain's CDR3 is CACSLETTYEQYF. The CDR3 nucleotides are TGCGCCTGCAGCTTAGAGACAACCTACGAGCAGTACTTC.

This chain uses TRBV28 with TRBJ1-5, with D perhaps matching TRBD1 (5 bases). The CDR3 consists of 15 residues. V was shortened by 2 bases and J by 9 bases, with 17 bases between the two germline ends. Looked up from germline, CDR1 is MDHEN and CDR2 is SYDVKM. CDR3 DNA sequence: TGTGCCAGCAGTTTAGGAGGACAAGCTACTCGGCCCCAGCATTTT. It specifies CASSLGGQATRPQHF.

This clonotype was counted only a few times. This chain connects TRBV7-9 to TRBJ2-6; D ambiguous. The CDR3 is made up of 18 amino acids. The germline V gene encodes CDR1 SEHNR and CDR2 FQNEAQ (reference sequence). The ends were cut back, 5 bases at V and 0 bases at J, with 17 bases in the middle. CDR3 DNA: TGTGCCAGCAGCCCCCTGGGCCAAGTTTACTCTGGGGCCAACGTCCTGACTTTC. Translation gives CASSPLGQVYSGANVLTF. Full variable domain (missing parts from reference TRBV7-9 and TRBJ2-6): DTGVSQNPRHKITKRGQNVTFRCDPISEHNRLYWYRQTLGQGPEFLTYFQNEAQLEKSRLLSDRFSAERPKGSFSTLEIQRTEQGDSAMYLCASSPLGQVYSGANVLTFGAGSRLTVL.

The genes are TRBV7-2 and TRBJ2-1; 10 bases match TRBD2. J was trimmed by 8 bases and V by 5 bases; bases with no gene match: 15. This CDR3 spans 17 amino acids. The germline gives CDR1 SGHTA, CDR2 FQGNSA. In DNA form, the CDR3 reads TGTACCAGCAGCATAACTCCCGGGACTAGCGAGAGAGATGAGCAGTTCTTC. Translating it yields CTSSITPGTSERDEQFF. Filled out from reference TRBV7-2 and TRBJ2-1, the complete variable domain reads GAGVSQSPSNKVTEKGKDVELRCDPISGHTALYWYRQSLGQGLEFLIYFQGNSAPDKSGLPSDRFSAERTGGSVSTLTIQRTQQEDSAVYLCTSSITPGTSERDEQFFGPGTRLTVL.

The CDR3 sequence is CSARQSGAIQYF. DNA of the CDR3: TGCAGTGCTAGACAGAGTGGGGCCATTCAGTACTTC. The V gene is TRBV20-1, the J gene TRBJ2-7; the D gene is possibly TRBD1 (5 bases). The DNA end lines up better with TRBJ2-4; the J call may be wrong. This CDR3 spans 12 amino acids. CDR1 and CDR2 (germline): DFQATT, SNEGSKA (reference sequence).